Listed below are T cell receptor beta chains from one sample, sequenced in a study of T cell responses to AZD1222 COVID-19 vaccine. Sequenced by immunoSEQ multiplex PCR; TCRdb stores in-frame clones only, minus some. The data hold 250,000 or so clones, with 85% to 95% observed a single time. Sequenced here: peripheral blood, sampled on day 0 of AZD1222 vaccination. These TCRs come from an adult in good health. The CDR3 runs from the conserved cysteine through the conserved F or W. Each record gives: clone size, V gene, D gene, J gene, CDR3 DNA, CDR3 protein. A D gene is named only where the DNA matches it firmly. A clone size is listed for some rows: how often the clone was seen (once, few, many), or a class if it is expanded.

clone size: .
V gene: TRBV6-4
D gene: .
J gene: TRBJ1-3
CDR3 DNA: TGTGCCAGCAGTGACATAAGGACCTCTGGAAACACCATATATTTT
CDR3 protein: CASSDIRTSGNTIYF

clone size: once
V gene: TRBV2
D gene: .
J gene: TRBJ1-3
CDR3 DNA: TGTGCCGGGGGTCTTGAGCACTCTGGAAACACCATATATTTT
CDR3 protein: CAGGLEHSGNTIYF

clone size: .
V gene: TRBV7-9
D gene: .
J gene: TRBJ2-5
CDR3 DNA: TGTGCCAGCAGCTTAGTGGGAGGCGAGACCCAGTACTTC
CDR3 protein: CASSLVGGETQYF

clone size: .
V gene: TRBV18
D gene: TRBD2
J gene: TRBJ2-7
CDR3 DNA: TGTGCCAGCTCACCATACCGTAGCGGGGTAGCGAGTGAGCAGTACTTC
CDR3 protein: CASSPYRSGVASEQYF

clone size: .
V gene: TRBV12-3/TRBV12-4
D gene: .
J gene: TRBJ2-1
CDR3 DNA: TGTGCCAGCAGCCAAGCCAATGAGCAGTTCTTC
CDR3 protein: CASSQANEQFF

clone size: .
V gene: TRBV30
D gene: TRBD1
J gene: TRBJ1-3
CDR3 DNA: TGTGCCTGGGGGGGACAGCGAAACACCATATATTTT
CDR3 protein: CAWGGQRNTIYF

clone size: .
V gene: TRBV7-8
D gene: .
J gene: TRBJ1-5
CDR3 DNA: TGTGCCAGCAGCTCCGACAGATTACTGTATAGCAATCAGCCCCAGCATTTT
CDR3 protein: CASSSDRLLYSNQPQHF

clone size: .
V gene: TRBV28
D gene: .
J gene: TRBJ1-5
CDR3 DNA: TGTGCCAGCATACCCGGTTTGGGACGGAATCAGCCCCAGCATTTT
CDR3 protein: CASIPGLGRNQPQHF

clone size: .
V gene: TRBV27
D gene: .
J gene: TRBJ2-6
CDR3 DNA: TGTGCCAGCAGTTTGGGGTTTTTTATCTCTGGGGCCAACGTCCTGACTTTC
CDR3 protein: CASSLGFFISGANVLTF

clone size: .
V gene: TRBV11-3
D gene: .
J gene: TRBJ2-1
CDR3 DNA: TGTGCCAGCAGCAAAGGGGGGTCTACCTACAATGAGCAGTTCTTC
CDR3 protein: CASSKGGSTYNEQFF

clone size: .
V gene: TRBV19
D gene: TRBD1
J gene: TRBJ2-3
CDR3 DNA: TGTGCCAGTAGCCGACAGGGCGCAGATACGCAGTATTTT
CDR3 protein: CASSRQGADTQYF

clone size: once
V gene: TRBV15
D gene: TRBD1
J gene: TRBJ2-7
CDR3 DNA: TGTGCCACCAGCAGGGACAGGGGATCCTACGAGCAGTACTTC
CDR3 protein: CATSRDRGSYEQYF

clone size: few
V gene: TRBV3-1/TRBV3-2
D gene: .
J gene: TRBJ1-5
CDR3 DNA: TGTGCCAGCAGCCAAGGGTCAGTTAGCAATCAGCCCCAGCATTTT
CDR3 protein: CASSQGSVSNQPQHF

clone size: .
V gene: TRBV5-3
D gene: TRBD2
J gene: TRBJ2-7
CDR3 DNA: TGTGCCAGAAGCTCTCAACTAGCGGGGGGTTCCTACGAGCAGTACTTC
CDR3 protein: CARSSQLAGGSYEQYF